These 2 T cell receptor beta chains were all obtained from the same sample, sequenced in a study of blood T cell repertoires in COVID-19. Sequencing used immunoSEQ multiplex PCR; TCRdb keeps in-frame clones, though not all of them. The sample includes about 82,000 clones, roughly 78% of them seen just once. Input material: peripheral blood. The receptors originated from a man in his sixties with COVID-19, enrolled during active disease.

The chain couples TRBV5-4 to TRBJ2-5; the match to TRBD1 covers 9 bases. The CDR3 is 18 residues long. V shed 5 bases and J 3 bases; nucleotides not matched to a gene: 17. Germline loops: CDR1 SGHNT, CDR2 YYREEE (reference sequence). CDR3 in amino acids: CASSDARDRDTPKETQYF. The CDR3 DNA sequence: TGTGCCAGCAGTGACGCCCGGGACAGGGACACCCCTAAAGAGACCCAGTACTTC.

There are a few counts of this clone. The chain carries TRBV2 and TRBJ1-4; TRBD1 might be the D (5 bases). There are 12 residues in the CDR3. Trimming removed 1 base at V and 11 bases at J, with 8 bases between. Germline assignment: CDR1 SNHLY and CDR2 FYNNEI. The CDR3 here is CASSEDRGKLFF. CDR3 in DNA: TGTGCCAGCAGTGAAGACCGGGGGAAACTGTTTTTT. Together with reference TRBV2 and TRBJ1-4, the CDR3 gives the full variable domain: EPEVTQTPSHQVTQMGQEVILRCVPISNHLYFYWYRQILGQKVEFLVSFYNNEISEKSEIFDDQFSVERPDGSNFTLKIRSTKLEDSAMYFCASSEDRGKLFFGSGTQLSVL.